The clone carrying this TCR beta chain was recorded once. Its specificity is unknown. This entry is derived from a study of T cell responses to AZD1222 COVID-19 vaccine. For the study at large: Second-dose recipients at about 4 or about 12 weeks were treated as one pooled group. Study observations and caveats: There were vaccine-associated CD4 TCRs across spike, dominant at 160-218 and 743-854. Donors were largely white British and mainly female; clonal diversity was possibly underestimated.

Generated by immunoSEQ multiplex PCR, the TCRdb table keeps only in-frame clones and is missing some. This table holds tens of thousands of clones, around nine tenths found once. This material consisted of peripheral blood, taken on day 0 of AZD1222 vaccination. This receptor was obtained from an adult in good health.

The CDR3 sequence is CASSSQGASYEQYF. Here the CDR3 DNA reads TGTGCCAGCAGCTCCCAGGGGGCGTCCTACGAGCAGTACTTC. The genes are TRBV7-3 and TRBJ2-7; 8 nucleotides match TRBD1. CDR3 length equals 14 residues. Trimming cost V 4 bases and J 1 base; bases outside gene matches: 3. Germline V lookup: CDR1 SGHTA, CDR2 FQGTGA.